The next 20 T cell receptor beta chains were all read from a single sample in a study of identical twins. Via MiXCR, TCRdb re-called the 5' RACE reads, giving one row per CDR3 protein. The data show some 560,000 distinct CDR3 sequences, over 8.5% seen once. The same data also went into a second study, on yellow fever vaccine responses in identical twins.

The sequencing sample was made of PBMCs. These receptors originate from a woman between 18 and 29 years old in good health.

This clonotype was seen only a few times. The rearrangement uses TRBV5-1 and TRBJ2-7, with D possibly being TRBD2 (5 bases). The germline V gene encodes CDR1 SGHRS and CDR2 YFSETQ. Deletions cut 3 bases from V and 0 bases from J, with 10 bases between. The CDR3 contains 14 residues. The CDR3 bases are TGCGCCAGCAGCTCCCCGGGATCCTCCTACGAGCAGTACTTC. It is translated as CASSSPGSSYEQYF.

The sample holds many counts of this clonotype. The DNA for the CDR3 is TGTGCCAGCAGCTTCGGGACAGGGGATCGATATGGCTACACCTTC. It codes for CASSFGTGDRYGYTF. The chain employs TRBV7-3 and TRBJ1-2; 10 positions match TRBD1. Per germline, CDR1 SGHTA and CDR2 FQGTGA. Unmatched junction bases numbered 6, after V lost 3 bases and J lost 5 bases. CDR3 length: 15 amino acids.

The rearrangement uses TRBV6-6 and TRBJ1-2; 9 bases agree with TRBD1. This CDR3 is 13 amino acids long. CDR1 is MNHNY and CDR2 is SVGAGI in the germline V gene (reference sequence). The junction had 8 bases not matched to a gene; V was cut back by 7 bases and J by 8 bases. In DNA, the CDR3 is TGTGCCAGCATACAGACAGGGGGGAACGGCTACACCTTC. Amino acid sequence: CASIQTGGNGYTF.

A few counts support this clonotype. The CDR3 DNA reads TGCAGCGTATCCCGGACTAGCGGGAGAAATGAGCAGTTCTTC. It yields the protein CSVSRTSGRNEQFF. The chain links TRBV29-1 to TRBJ2-1; 13 bases line up with TRBD2. The CDR3 extends over 14 amino acids. Germline values: CDR1 SQVTM, CDR2 ANQGSEA. J lost 7 bases, V lost 6 bases, and 6 bases had no gene match.

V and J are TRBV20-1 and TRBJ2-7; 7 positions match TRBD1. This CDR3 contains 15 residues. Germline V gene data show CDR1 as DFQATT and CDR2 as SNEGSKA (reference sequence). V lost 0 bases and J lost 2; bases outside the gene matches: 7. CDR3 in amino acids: CSARDLSGQTYEQYF. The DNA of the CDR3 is TGCAGTGCTAGAGATTTGTCGGGACAGACCTACGAGCAGTACTTC.

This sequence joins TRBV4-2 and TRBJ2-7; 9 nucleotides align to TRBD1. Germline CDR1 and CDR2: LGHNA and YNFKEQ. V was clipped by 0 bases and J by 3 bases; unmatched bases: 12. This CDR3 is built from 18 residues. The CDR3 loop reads CASSQDLPGQGLSYEQYF. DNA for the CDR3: TGTGCCAGCAGCCAAGATCTTCCCGGACAGGGGCTTAGCTACGAGCAGTACTTC.

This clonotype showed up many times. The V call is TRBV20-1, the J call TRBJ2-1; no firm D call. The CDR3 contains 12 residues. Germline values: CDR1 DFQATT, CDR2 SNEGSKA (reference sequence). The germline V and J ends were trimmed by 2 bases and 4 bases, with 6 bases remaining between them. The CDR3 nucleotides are TGCAGTGCTAGACTTGATTACAATGAGCAGTTCTTC. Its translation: CSARLDYNEQFF.

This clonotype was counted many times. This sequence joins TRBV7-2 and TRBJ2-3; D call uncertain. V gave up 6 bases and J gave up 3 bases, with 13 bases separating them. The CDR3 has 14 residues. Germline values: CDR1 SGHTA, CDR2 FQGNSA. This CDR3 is CASSTGVGTDTQYF. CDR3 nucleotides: TGTGCCAGCAGTACCGGTGTGGGAACAGATACGCAGTATTTT.

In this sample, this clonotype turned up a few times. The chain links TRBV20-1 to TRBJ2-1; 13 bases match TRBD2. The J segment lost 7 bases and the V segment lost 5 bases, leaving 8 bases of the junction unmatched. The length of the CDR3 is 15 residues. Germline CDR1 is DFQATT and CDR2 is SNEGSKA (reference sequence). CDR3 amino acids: CSAPRLAGGGNEQFF. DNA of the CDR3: TGCAGTGCTCCGCGACTAGCGGGAGGCGGGAATGAGCAGTTCTTC.

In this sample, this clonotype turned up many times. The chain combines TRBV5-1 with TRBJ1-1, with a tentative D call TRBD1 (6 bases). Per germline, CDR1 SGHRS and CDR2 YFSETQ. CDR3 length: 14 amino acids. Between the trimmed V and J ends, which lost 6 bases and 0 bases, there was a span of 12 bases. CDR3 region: CASNRGQMNTEAFF. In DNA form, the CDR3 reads TGCGCCAGCAACCGTGGACAGATGAACACTGAAGCTTTCTTT.

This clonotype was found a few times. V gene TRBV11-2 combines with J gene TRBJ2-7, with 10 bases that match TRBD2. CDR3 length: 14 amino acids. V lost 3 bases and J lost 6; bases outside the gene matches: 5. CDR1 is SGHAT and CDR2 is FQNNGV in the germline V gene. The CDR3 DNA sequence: TGTGCCAGCAGCTTTAAACTAGCGGGAATCGAGCAGTACTTC. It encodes CASSFKLAGIEQYF.

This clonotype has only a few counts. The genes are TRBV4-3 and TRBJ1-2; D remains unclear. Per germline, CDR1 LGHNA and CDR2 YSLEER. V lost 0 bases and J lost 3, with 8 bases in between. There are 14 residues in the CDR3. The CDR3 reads CASSQDVVDYGYTF. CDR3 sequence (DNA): TGCGCCAGCAGCCAAGACGTGGTCGACTATGGCTACACCTTC.

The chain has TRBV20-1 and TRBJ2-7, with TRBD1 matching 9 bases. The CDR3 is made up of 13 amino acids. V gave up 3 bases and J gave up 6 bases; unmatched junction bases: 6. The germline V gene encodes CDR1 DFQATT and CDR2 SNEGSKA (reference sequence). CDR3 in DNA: TGCAGTGCTAGCCGGGACAGGGTGGGCGAGCAGTACTTC. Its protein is CSASRDRVGEQYF.

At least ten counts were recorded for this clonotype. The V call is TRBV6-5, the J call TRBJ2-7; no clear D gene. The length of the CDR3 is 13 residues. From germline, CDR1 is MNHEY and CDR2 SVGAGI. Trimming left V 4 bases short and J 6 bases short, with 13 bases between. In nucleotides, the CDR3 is TGTGCCAGCAGTTCCCTAGATGCCGCCGAGCAGTACTTC. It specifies CASSSLDAAEQYF.

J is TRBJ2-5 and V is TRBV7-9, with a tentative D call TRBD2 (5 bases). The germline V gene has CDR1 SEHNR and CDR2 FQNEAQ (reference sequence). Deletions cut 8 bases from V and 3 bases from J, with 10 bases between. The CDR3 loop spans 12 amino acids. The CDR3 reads CASVWGEETQYF. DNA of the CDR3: TGTGCCAGCGTGTGGGGAGAAGAGACCCAGTACTTC. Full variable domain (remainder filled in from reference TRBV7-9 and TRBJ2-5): DTGVSQNPRHKITKRGQNVTFRCDPISEHNRLYWYRQTLGQGPEFLTYFQNEAQLEKSRLLSDRFSAERPKGSFSTLEIQRTEQGDSAMYLCASVWGEETQYFGPGTRLLVL.

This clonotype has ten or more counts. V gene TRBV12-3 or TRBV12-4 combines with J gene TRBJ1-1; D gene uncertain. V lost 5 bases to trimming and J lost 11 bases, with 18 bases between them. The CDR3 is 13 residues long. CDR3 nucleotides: TGTGCCAGCAGTGGCGATATAGGAGTCGTGGCTTTCTTT. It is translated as CASSGDIGVVAFF.

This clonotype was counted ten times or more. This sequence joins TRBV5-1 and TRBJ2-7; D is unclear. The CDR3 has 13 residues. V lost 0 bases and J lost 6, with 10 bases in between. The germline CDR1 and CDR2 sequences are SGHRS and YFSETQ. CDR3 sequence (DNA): TGCGCCAGCAGCTTGGGGGTCAGCTCCGAGCAGTACTTC. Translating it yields CASSLGVSSEQYF.

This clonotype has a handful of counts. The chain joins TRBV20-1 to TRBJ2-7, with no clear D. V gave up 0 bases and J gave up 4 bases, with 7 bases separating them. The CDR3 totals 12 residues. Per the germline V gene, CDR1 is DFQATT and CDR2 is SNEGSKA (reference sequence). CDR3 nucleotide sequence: TGCAGTGCTAGAGACCCCTGGTACGAGCAGTACTTC. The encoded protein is CSARDPWYEQYF.

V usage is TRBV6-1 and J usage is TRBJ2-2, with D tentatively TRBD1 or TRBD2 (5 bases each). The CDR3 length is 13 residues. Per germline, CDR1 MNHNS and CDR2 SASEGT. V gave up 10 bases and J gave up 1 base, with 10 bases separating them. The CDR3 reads CATRDGNTGELFF. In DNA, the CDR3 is TGTGCCACCAGGGACGGGAACACCGGGGAGCTGTTTTTT.

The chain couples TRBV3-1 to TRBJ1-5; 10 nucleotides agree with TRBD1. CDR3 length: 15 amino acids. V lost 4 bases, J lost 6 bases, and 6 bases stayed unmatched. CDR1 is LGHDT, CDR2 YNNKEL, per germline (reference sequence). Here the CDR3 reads CASSPGTGVSQPQHF. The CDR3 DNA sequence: TGTGCCAGCAGCCCCGGGACAGGGGTCAGTCAGCCCCAGCATTTT.